This entry lists 29 T cell receptor beta chains sequenced from one sample in a study of shared T cell receptors in the human thymus. Assay: immunoSEQ multiplex PCR; the TCRdb copy retains only in-frame clones and omits some. The profile shows hundreds of thousands of clones, more than 70% of them singletons. The sample was also reused in another study, on human thymus T cells.

Material: thymocytes. Every receptor here comes from a boy in the first two years of life with a congenital heart defect.

V and J are TRBV10-3 and TRBJ1-2, with a possible D match to TRBD1 (5 bases). CDR1 ENHRY and CDR2 SYGVKD come from the germline V gene. CDR3 size: 12 residues. V was clipped by 6 bases and J by 2 bases, with 7 bases between them. As DNA, the CDR3 is TGTGCCATCAGGGGGCGGAACTATGGCTACACCTTC. This encodes CAIRGRNYGYTF.

The chain carries TRBV2 and TRBJ2-7; D is unclear. The V end was cut by 5 bases, the J end by 7 bases, with 15 bases between. Germline V CDR1 and CDR2: SNHLY, FYNNEI. The length of the CDR3 is 13 residues. The CDR3 sequence is CASSPPGLPEQYF. As DNA, the CDR3 is TGTGCCAGCAGTCCACCAGGATTGCCTGAGCAGTACTTC.

This clone has just one count. The chain joins TRBV2 to TRBJ2-2; TRBD2 agrees at 9 bases. The V and J ends lost 7 bases and 6 bases, in that order; junction bases with no gene match: 6. CDR1 is SNHLY, CDR2 FYNNEI, per germline. CDR3 length: 14 amino acids. CDR3 in amino acids: CASTGGRAAGELFF. The CDR3 nucleotides are TGTGCCAGCACGGGCGGGAGGGCCGCCGGGGAGCTGTTTTTT.

This clone was seen a few times. V gene TRBV21-1 combines with J gene TRBJ2-7; the DNA was not compared with TRBD2, the D call given in the table. TRBV21-1 is a listed pseudogene. CDR3 length: 13 amino acids. CDR3 loop: CASNRAVPYEQYF. CDR3 coding DNA: TGTGCCAGCAACCGAGCGGTCCCCTACGAGCAGTACTTC.

This clone was observed once. The CDR3 sequence: CASSQPQGFAGELFF. CDR3 in DNA: TGTGCCAGCAGCCAGCCCCAGGGATTCGCCGGGGAGCTGTTTTTT. The gene calls are TRBV27 and TRBJ2-2; TRBD1 is a possible D gene (5 bases). Trimming took off 6 bases at V and 6 bases at J, with 17 bases between the two ends. Germline CDR1 and CDR2: MNHEY and SMNVEV (reference sequence). CDR3 length: 15 amino acids.

J is TRBJ2-5 and V is TRBV7-7, with D perhaps matching TRBD2 (6 bases). The V end lost 6 bases, the J end lost 2 bases, and 13 bases lay between the germline ends. The germline gives CDR1 SSHAT, CDR2 FNYEAQ (reference sequence). The CDR3 loop spans 14 amino acids. The CDR3 nucleotides are TGTGCCAGCAGGCCGGGACTTGAACAAGAGACCCAGTACTTC. It translates to CASRPGLEQETQYF.

The chain combines TRBV7-2 with TRBJ2-7; TRBD1 matches at 8 bases. With 4 bases clipped from V and 5 bases from J, the junction kept 13 bases outside the gene matches. CDR3 length equals 16 residues. The germline gives CDR1 SGHTA, CDR2 FQGNSA. The CDR3 loop is CASSSNCRDRYHEQYF. The CDR3 DNA follows: TGTGCCAGCAGCTCAAATTGCCGGGACAGGTACCACGAGCAGTACTTC.

This sequence joins TRBV7-9 and TRBJ2-4; D gene unclear. Germline V CDR1 and CDR2: SEHNR, FQNEAQ (reference sequence). The germline V and J ends were trimmed by 6 bases and 8 bases, with 14 bases remaining between them. The CDR3 is 13 amino acids. The CDR3 loop is CASRPPDWDIQYF. In DNA, the CDR3 is TGTGCCAGCAGGCCCCCCGACTGGGACATTCAGTACTTC. Combining the CDR3 with reference TRBV7-9 and TRBJ2-4 gives the whole variable domain DTGVSQNPRHKITKRGQNVTFRCDPISEHNRLYWYRQTLGQGPEFLTYFQNEAQLEKSRLLSDRFSAERPKGSFSTLEIQRTEQGDSAMYLCASRPPDWDIQYFGAGTRLSVL.

V is TRBV4-3 and J is TRBJ2-2; possible D gene TRBD2, 6 bases. V was cut by 0 bases and J by 6 bases, with 17 bases left in between. CDR3 length equals 17 residues. The germline CDR1 and CDR2 sequences are LGHNA and YSLEER. In nucleotides, the CDR3 is TGCGCCAGCAGCCAAGATTGGAGACTAGGATCCCCCGGGGAGCTGTTTTTT. It encodes CASSQDWRLGSPGELFF.

The chain combines TRBV9 with TRBJ1-2, with 8 nucleotides matching TRBD1. J gave up 2 bases and V 3 bases, and 6 bases lay outside the gene matches. Germline V gene lookup returns CDR1 SGDLS and CDR2 YYNGEE. There are 15 residues in the CDR3. In DNA form, the CDR3 reads TGTGCCAGCAGCGCACAGGGGGGGGGCAACTATGGCTACACCTTC. Its translation is CASSAQGGGNYGYTF. Full variable domain (rest looked up from reference TRBV9 and TRBJ1-2): DSGVTQTPKHLITATGQRVTLRCSPRSGDLSVYWYQQSLDQGLQFLIQYYNGEERAKGNILERFSAQQFPDLHSELNLSSLELGDSALYFCASSAQGGGNYGYTFGSGTRLTVV.

The V and J genes are TRBV14 and TRBJ2-3, with 13 bases lining up with TRBD2. The germline CDR1 and CDR2 sequences are SGHDN and FVKESK. The CDR3 has 18 residues. V lost 3 bases and J lost 7; bases outside the gene matches: 13. For the CDR3, the DNA is TGTGCCAGCAGCCACAGATGCTTGACTAGCGGGAGGTATAATACGCAGTATTTT. Its protein product is CASSHRCLTSGRYNTQYF.

This clone appeared once. The chain links TRBV10-2 to TRBJ2-7, with 7 nucleotides matching TRBD2. Germline CDR1 and CDR2: WSHSY and SAAADI. The V gene end was trimmed by 4 bases and the J gene end by 4 bases; junction bases not matched to a gene: 4. This CDR3 comprises 13 residues. The CDR3 sequence is CASSVSGPYEQYF. CDR3 bases: TGCGCCAGCAGTGTTAGCGGGCCGTACGAGCAGTACTTC.

About this clone: Other DNA sequences in this specimen translate into the identical CDR3. The chain uses TRBV15 and TRBJ1-6, with D possibly being TRBD1 (6 bases). CDR1 and CDR2 (germline): LNHNV, YYDKDF (reference sequence). V lost 1 base, J lost 6 bases, and 25 bases lay in between. The CDR3 consists of 20 residues. The CDR3 DNA reads as TGTGCCACCAGCAGAGGGTCAGGGGCGCGCAGGGGCCCAACTAATTCACCCCTCCACTTT. Translation gives CATSRGSGARRGPTNSPLHF.

The chain couples TRBV28 to TRBJ1-4; TRBD1 might be the D (5 bases). Per the germline V gene, CDR1 is MDHEN and CDR2 is SYDVKM. Trimming removed 4 bases from V and 2 bases from J, with 17 bases in between. The CDR3 length is 17 residues. CDR3: CASSSPGTPGTNEKLFF. CDR3 DNA: TGTGCCAGCAGTTCCCCCGGGACTCCCGGCACTAATGAAAAACTGTTTTTT.

V gene TRBV4-2 combines with J gene TRBJ2-5; 9 nucleotides agree with TRBD2. The CDR3 runs 14 residues. Trimming took 8 bases from V and 1 from J; bases not matched to a gene: 5. Germline V gives CDR1 LGHNA, CDR2 YNFKEQ. The CDR3 coding sequence is TGTGCCAGCTGGGAGCGGGGGGCCCAAGAGACCCAGTACTTC. As protein: CASWERGAQETQYF.

This chain links TRBV4-3 with TRBJ2-3; 14 nucleotides line up with TRBD2. Germline loops: CDR1 LGHNA, CDR2 YSLEER. J lost 4 bases, V lost 3 bases, and 9 bases had no gene match. The CDR3 contains 18 residues. The CDR3 loop is CASSHYTATSGGADTQYF. DNA for the CDR3: TGCGCCAGCAGCCACTACACTGCGACTAGCGGGGGGGCAGATACGCAGTATTTT.

As to this clone: Compared with germline, one end of the junction differs, possibly owing to a read error. The chain combines TRBV10-2 with TRBJ2-1, with no clear D. In germline, CDR1 is WSHSY, CDR2 SAAADI. The CDR3 is 15 amino acids. CDR3 sequence reads: CASSKSGVSYNEQFF. The CDR3 DNA reads as TGCGCCAGCAGTAAGTCGGGCGTCTCCTACAATGAGCAGTTCTTC.

The chain links TRBV11-2 to TRBJ1-5, with TRBD1 identical over 9 bases. V dropped 1 base and J dropped 5; count of bases not matched to a gene: 3. Germline values: CDR1 SGHAT, CDR2 FQNNGV. There are 15 residues in the CDR3. The CDR3 DNA reads as TGTGCCAGCAGCTTAGGGGACAGGGAAGATCAGCCCCAGCATTTT. Translating gives CASSLGDREDQPQHF.

The rearrangement uses TRBV27 and TRBJ1-4; D ambiguous. Germline CDR1 and CDR2: MNHEY and SMNVEV (reference sequence). With 6 bases removed from V and 7 bases from J, the gap between germline ends came to 15 bases. The CDR3 contains 14 residues. The CDR3 protein is CASRLRPTGEKLFF. In nucleotides, the CDR3 is TGTGCCAGCAGGCTCCGTCCGACTGGTGAAAAACTGTTTTTT. The full variable domain, completed using reference TRBV27 and TRBJ1-4, is EAQVTQNPRYLITVTGKKLTVTCSQNMNHEYMSWYRQDPGLGLRQIYYSMNVEVTDKGDVPEGYKVSRKEKRNFPLILESPSPNQTSLYFCASRLRPTGEKLFFGSGTQLSVL.

The V gene is TRBV11-3, the J gene TRBJ2-5; perhaps TRBD2 as D (5 bases). The V gene's germline CDR1 is SGHNT and CDR2 YENEEA. This CDR3 is built from 13 residues. V gave up 1 base and J gave up 5 bases, with 8 bases separating them. CDR3 coding DNA: TGTGCCAGCAGCTTAGGGACTTTGGAGACCCAGTACTTC. It encodes CASSLGTLETQYF.

The chain carries TRBV2 and TRBJ2-7; D may be TRBD1 (6 bases). CDR1 is SNHLY and CDR2 is FYNNEI in the germline V gene. Between the trimmed V and J ends, which lost 7 bases and 3 bases, there was a span of 16 bases. The CDR3 runs 14 residues. CDR3 protein: CASNLTGDHYEQYF. DNA for the CDR3: TGTGCCAGCAACCTGACAGGAGACCACTACGAGCAGTACTTC.

This clone was seen a single time. Other DNA variants within this sample encode the same CDR3. The V call is TRBV4-2, the J call TRBJ1-6; D gene uncertain. Germline assignment: CDR1 LGHNA and CDR2 YNFKEQ. With 3 bases removed from V and 3 bases from J, the gap between germline ends came to 9 bases. The CDR3 length is 15 residues. CDR3 DNA sequence: TGTGCCAGCAGCCATCCACAACACTATAATTCACCCCTCCACTTT. The encoded protein is CASSHPQHYNSPLHF.

V is TRBV28 and J is TRBJ2-7; D might be TRBD2 (5 bases). The CDR3 covers 14 residues. In germline, CDR1 is MDHEN, CDR2 SYDVKM. Between the trimmed V and J ends, which lost 7 bases and 6 bases, there was a span of 19 bases. This CDR3 reads CASTPKGVVGEQYF. The CDR3 coding sequence is TGTGCCAGCACCCCAAAGGGAGTGGTAGGCGAGCAGTACTTC.

The J gene is TRBJ1-2, the V gene TRBV4-1, with 10 bases matching TRBD1. CDR3 length: 18 amino acids. The V gene's germline CDR1 is MGHRA and CDR2 YSYEKL. The V gene end was trimmed by 4 bases and the J gene end by 4 bases; junction bases not matched to a gene: 15. This chain's CDR3 is CASSLGYGGQGEIYGYTF. The CDR3, as DNA: TGCGCCAGCAGCCTAGGTTACGGAGGACAGGGGGAGATCTATGGCTACACCTTC.

This clone occurred a few times. The chain combines TRBV28 with TRBJ1-4; tentative D call: TRBD1 (6 bases). Trimming took off 4 bases at V and 3 bases at J, with 9 bases between the two ends. Germline assignment: CDR1 MDHEN and CDR2 SYDVKM. The CDR3 extends over 14 amino acids. The CDR3 here is CASSYRASNEKLFF. As DNA, the CDR3 is TGTGCCAGCAGTTACAGGGCGTCTAATGAAAAACTGTTTTTT.

V gene TRBV13 combines with J gene TRBJ1-2, with 9 bases that match TRBD1. J was trimmed by 3 bases and V by 3 bases; bases with no gene match: 5. The germline gives CDR1 PRHDT, CDR2 FYEKMQ (reference sequence). CDR3 length equals 15 residues. The DNA for the CDR3 is TGTGCCAGCAGCTTTTTGGGACAGGGTGACTATGGCTACACCTTC. Encoded protein: CASSFLGQGDYGYTF.

Remarks on this clone: This same CDR3 is encoded by further DNA sequences in the sample. J is TRBJ1-6 and V is TRBV30; a weak D match, TRBD1 (5 bases). The V end lost 2 bases, the J end lost 6 bases, and 11 bases lay between the germline ends. Per germline, CDR1 GTSNPN and CDR2 SVGIG (reference sequence). This CDR3 is built from 14 residues. In DNA form, the CDR3 reads TGTGCCTGGAGTCAAGGGGAAGCTAATTCACCCCTCCACTTT. Translated: CAWSQGEANSPLHF.

The CDR3 coding sequence is TGCGCCAGCAGCCAAGATGTGCGCGACAGGGCTGAAGCTTTCTTT. Amino acids: CASSQDVRDRAEAFF. The rearrangement joins TRBV4-3 to TRBJ1-1, with 7 bases aligning to TRBD1. This CDR3 spans 15 amino acids. Germline CDR1 LGHNA, CDR2 YSLEER. Unmatched junction bases numbered 7, after V lost 0 bases and J lost 6 bases.

The chain combines TRBV5-1 with TRBJ2-3, with 11 bases aligning to TRBD1. Trimming took 0 bases from V and 3 from J; bases not matched to a gene: 0. The CDR3 consists of 15 residues. Germline CDR1 reads SGHRS; CDR2 reads YFSETQ. DNA for the CDR3: TGCGCCAGCAGCTTGGGGGACAGGGGGACAGATACGCAGTATTTT. Translated, it gives CASSLGDRGTDTQYF. Full variable domain (remainder filled in from reference TRBV5-1 and TRBJ2-3): KAGVTQTPRYLIKTRGQQVTLSCSPISGHRSVSWYQQTPGQGLQFLFEYFSETQRNKGNFPGRFSGRQFSNSRSEMNVSTLELGDSALYLCASSLGDRGTDTQYFGPGTRLTVL.